These 8 T cell receptor beta chains came from one sample sequenced in a study of metastatic and nonmetastatic thyroid tumors. Ahead of thyroid surgery, no patient had received treatment of any kind. TCRdb reprocessed the PCR reads using MiXCR. The table records about 23,000 clones, roughly 15% of them present only once. Sequencing input: tumor tissue. The receptor source for this set is a female donor with papillary thyroid cancer or a benign thyroid nodule (not recorded which). Some clones in this sample may be carry-over from other donors' samples.

Concerning this clone itself: A much larger clone differs from this one at a single base, so this may be a read error. Other DNA variants within this sample encode the same CDR3. The V gene is TRBV12-3 or TRBV12-4, the J gene TRBJ2-3; D remains ambiguous. The CDR3 is made up of 14 amino acids. V shed 7 bases and J shed 4 bases, with 15 bases lying between them. The CDR3 here is CASNSALGSDTQYF. The CDR3 bases are TGTGCCAGCAACTCCGCCCTAGGTTCAGATACGCAGTATTTT.

The chain employs TRBV5-1 and TRBJ2-2, with D possibly being TRBD1 (5 bases). V was cut by 0 bases and J by 14 bases, with 23 bases left in between. CDR1 is SGHRS and CDR2 is YFSETQ in the germline V gene. The length of the CDR3 is 16 residues. CDR3 loop: CASSLEGQGDTGYLFF. The CDR3 nucleotides are TGCGCCAGCAGCTTGGAGGGGCAGGGTGACACCGGGTATCTGTTTTTT.

With regard to this clone: This may come from a read error, since a much larger clone is one base off. CDR3 sequence reads: CSGKQVRQPQHF. The CDR3 DNA follows: TGCAGTGGGAAACAGGTGAGACAGCCCCAGCATTTT. The chain couples TRBV20-1 to TRBJ1-5; tentatively, D is TRBD1 (5 bases). The CDR3 length is 12 residues. The V gene's germline CDR1 is DFQATT and CDR2 SNEGSKA (reference sequence). V lost 7 bases to trimming and J lost 7 bases, with 14 bases between them.

This clone was counted ten times or more. The V call is TRBV30, the J call TRBJ1-6; D is perhaps TRBD1 (5 bases). CDR1 and CDR2 from the germline V gene are GTSNPN and SVGIG (reference sequence). V gave up 5 bases and J gave up 4 bases, with 9 bases separating them. CDR3 length: 13 residues. CDR3 DNA: TGTGCCTGGGCGACAGCTTATAATTCACCCCTCCACTTT. Encoded protein: CAWATAYNSPLHF.

This clone was detected only a few times. The chain carries TRBV27 and TRBJ2-6; 12 positions agree with TRBD1. The CDR3 has 18 residues. CDR1 MNHEY and CDR2 SMNVEV come from the germline V gene (reference sequence). Trimming cost V 1 base and J 2 bases; bases outside gene matches: 3. CDR3 loop: CASSLFGTGGAGANVLTF. The DNA for the CDR3 is TGTGCCAGCAGTTTATTTGGGACAGGGGGCGCTGGGGCCAACGTCCTGACTTTC.

The V and J genes are TRBV6-5 and TRBJ1-2; no firm D call. Between the trimmed V and J ends, which lost 4 bases and 9 bases, there was a span of 9 bases. The CDR3 is made up of 11 amino acids. Germline lookup yields CDR1 MNHEY and CDR2 SVGAGI. This CDR3 reads CASSLGYCYTF. For the CDR3, the DNA is TGTGCCAGCAGTTTGGGGTACTGCTACACCTTC.

This clone has a count of ten or more. The junction and the germline gene differ at one end; a read error may be behind it. This chain uses TRBV6-1 with TRBJ1-1; tentatively, D is TRBD1 (5 bases). Per the germline V gene, CDR1 is MNHNS and CDR2 is SASEGT. This CDR3 is 12 amino acids long. The CDR3 DNA reads as TGTGCCAGCAGTGACCTCCAGGGAGGTATTCTCTTT. This sequence encodes CASSDLQGGILF.

This chain connects TRBV2 to TRBJ2-3; tentatively, D is TRBD2 (5 bases). Germline CDR1 reads SNHLY; CDR2 reads FYNNEI. V was clipped by 3 bases and J by 0 bases, with 10 bases between them. The CDR3 consists of 15 residues. The CDR3 loop is CASSETGSSTDTQYF. In DNA, the CDR3 is TGTGCCAGCAGTGAGACGGGGTCTAGCACAGATACGCAGTATTTT.